This passage covers 10 T cell receptor beta chains from one sample sequenced in a study of blood T cells in healthy people across ages. Then a second PCR, running about 6 to 11 cycles, was carried out with a sample-barcoded 5' primer and a J-beta primer mix. MiXCR, run by TCRdb on the 5' RACE reads, gives a single entry per CDR3 protein. The repertoire holds 1.5 million to 2 million distinct CDR3 sequences, about 50% seen once, with approximately 2.1% in the top ten. The sequenced sample was blood. All receptors come from a woman in her thirties or forties in good health.

V is TRBV29-1 and J is TRBJ2-5; no clear D gene. V dropped 3 bases and J dropped 2 bases, with 7 bases sitting between them. The CDR3 covers 12 residues. The germline CDR1 and CDR2 sequences are SQVTM and ANQGSEA. Here the CDR3 reads CSVEDGQETQYF. The CDR3 nucleotides read TGCAGCGTTGAGGACGGACAAGAGACCCAGTACTTC.

In this sample, this clonotype turned up a few times. The J gene is TRBJ2-1, the V gene TRBV24-1; D is perhaps TRBD1 (6 bases). The CDR3 is 14 amino acids. With 0 bases removed from V and 10 bases from J, the gap between germline ends came to 12 bases. Germline CDR1 and CDR2: KGHDR and SFDVKD. The chain's CDR3 is CATSDLTGWREQFF. The CDR3 DNA follows: TGTGCCACCAGTGATTTGACAGGGTGGAGAGAGCAGTTCTTC.

The chain combines TRBV20-1 with TRBJ2-1; 8 positions match TRBD2. V trimming: 6 bases; J trimming: 7 bases; junction bases outside the gene matches: 8. Germline CDR1 reads DFQATT; CDR2 reads SNEGSKA (reference sequence). The CDR3 is made up of 13 amino acids. CDR3 nucleotide sequence: TGCAGTGCACCACGGGGGGGCAGGAATGAGCAGTTCTTC. This gives the protein CSAPRGGRNEQFF.

The DNA of the CDR3 is TGTGCCATCAGTGCGACTAGCGGGGGGAACAATGAGCAGTACTTC. Protein product: CAISATSGGNNEQYF. V gene TRBV10-3 combines with J gene TRBJ2-7, with 13 nucleotides matching TRBD2. This CDR3 has 15 residues. CDR1 ENHRY and CDR2 SYGVKD come from the germline V gene. Trimming removed 4 bases from V and 7 bases from J; junction bases left unmatched: 7.

V and J are TRBV4-1 and TRBJ2-1; D remains unclear. The CDR3 covers 18 residues. Per germline, CDR1 MGHRA and CDR2 YSYEKL. V was pared by 0 bases and J by 0 bases, with 15 bases between. This CDR3 reads CASSQDVELPPSYNEQFF. The CDR3 coding sequence is TGCGCCAGCAGCCAAGATGTGGAACTACCCCCCTCCTACAATGAGCAGTTCTTC.

The table lists this clonotype with a few counts. The chain recombines TRBV29-1 with TRBJ2-5; TRBD1 aligns across 7 bases. Trimming took 4 bases from V and 3 from J; bases not matched to a gene: 5. This CDR3 has 13 amino acids. Germline V gene data show CDR1 as SQVTM and CDR2 as ANQGSEA. CDR3 protein: CSVAGTVKETQYF. The CDR3 coding sequence is TGCAGCGTTGCTGGGACAGTGAAAGAGACCCAGTACTTC.

CDR3 amino acids: CASIMSGGAYNEQFF. CDR3 nucleotides: TGTGCCAGCATTATGAGCGGGGGGGCCTACAATGAGCAGTTCTTC. The chain recombines TRBV28 with TRBJ2-1; 10 bases fit TRBD2. The junction had 5 bases not matched to a gene; V was cut back by 7 bases and J by 2 bases. This CDR3 has 15 residues. The V gene's germline CDR1 is MDHEN and CDR2 SYDVKM.

This chain joins TRBV28 and TRBJ1-2, with D unclear. Germline CDR1 is MDHEN and CDR2 is SYDVKM. V was shortened by 5 bases and J by 6 bases, with 16 bases between the two germline ends. The CDR3 runs to 14 residues. The CDR3 region is CASSPPGPLDGYTF. The CDR3 region has the DNA TGTGCCAGCAGTCCCCCGGGCCCCTTGGATGGCTACACCTTC.

The chain carries TRBV6-6 and TRBJ2-5; D unresolved. The CDR3 sequence is 13 residues long. Trimming shortened V by 8 bases and J by 5 bases, and 15 bases separated the two germline ends. Germline assignment: CDR1 MNHNY and CDR2 SVGAGI (reference sequence). CDR3 in amino acids: CASLLGPAETQYF. The DNA for the CDR3 is TGTGCCAGCCTCCTAGGACCGGCGGAGACCCAGTACTTC.

This clonotype has more than one count but fewer than ten. The V and J genes are TRBV24-1 and TRBJ2-7; 9 nucleotides align to TRBD2. The CDR3 length is 16 residues. CDR1 is KGHDR and CDR2 is SFDVKD in the germline V gene. V gave up 4 bases and J gave up 3 bases; unmatched junction bases: 9. The CDR3 coding sequence is TGTGCCACCAGTGACCCGGCGGGGGGGCGCATCTACGAGCAGTACTTC. The encoded protein is CATSDPAGGRIYEQYF.